The 24 T cell receptor beta chains listed next were all sequenced from one sample in a study of T cells after yellow fever vaccination. TCRdb reanalysed the 5' RACE reads using MiXCR and keeps one entry per CDR3 protein. In the table there are about 340,000 distinct CDR3 sequences, 3.5% to 4.5% of which are singletons. The sequenced sample was PBMCs, obtained 5 days after the yellow fever booster vaccination. Receptor source: a man aged 18-30 years who received the YFV17D yellow fever vaccine.

This clonotype came up many times. The gene calls are TRBV5-1 and TRBJ2-2, with D perhaps given as TRBD1 or TRBD2 (5 bases each). This CDR3 region has 17 residues. Germline loops: CDR1 SGHRS, CDR2 YFSETQ. V was shortened by 0 bases and J by 6 bases, with 18 bases between the two germline ends. CDR3 coding DNA: TGCGCCAGCAGCTTGGAAGGTCCGGGGCGACCTTCCGGGGAGCTGTTTTTT. The encoded protein is CASSLEGPGRPSGELFF.

This clonotype has more than one count but fewer than ten. The chain has TRBV29-1 and TRBJ2-3, with D perhaps being TRBD1 or TRBD2 (6 bases each). Germline lookup yields CDR1 SQVTM and CDR2 ANQGSEA. This CDR3 spans 13 amino acids. V dropped 7 bases and J dropped 1 base, with 12 bases sitting between them. In nucleotides, the CDR3 is TGCAGCGAGACCCGGGGGCGCACAGATACGCAGTATTTT. Protein: CSETRGRTDTQYF.

The V and J genes are TRBV6-1 and TRBJ2-2; D tentatively fits TRBD1 or TRBD2 (5 bases each). The V end lost 6 bases, the J end lost 5 bases, and 19 bases lay between the germline ends. Germline lookup yields CDR1 MNHNS and CDR2 SASEGT. This CDR3 contains 16 residues. Here the CDR3 DNA reads TGTGCCAGCAGCTCCCGTTGGGGCTCGGGGACCGGGGAGCTGTTTTTT. Translation gives CASSSRWGSGTGELFF.

The chain couples TRBV9 to TRBJ2-1; 8 bases are a match to TRBD2. This CDR3 region has 17 residues. Germline V gene sequence: CDR1 SGDLS, CDR2 YYNGEE. Trimming at V came to 4 bases and at J to 0 bases, leaving 9 bases not matched to a gene. CDR3 protein: CASSPAAGARSYNEQFF. For the CDR3, the DNA is TGTGCCAGCAGCCCCGCAGCGGGGGCCCGCTCCTACAATGAGCAGTTCTTC.

This clonotype has at least ten counts. This sequence joins TRBV27 and TRBJ2-7, with TRBD1 matching 9 bases. The CDR3 consists of 14 residues. Germline V gives CDR1 MNHEY, CDR2 SMNVEV (reference sequence). V dropped 6 bases and J dropped 2; count of bases not matched to a gene: 5. In DNA form, the CDR3 reads TGTGCCAGCAGGCCGGGACAGGGTCCCTACGAGCAGTACTTC. The encoded protein is CASRPGQGPYEQYF.

Ten or more counts support this clonotype. The V gene is TRBV4-1, the J gene TRBJ1-2, with 9 bases fitting TRBD1. CDR1 is MGHRA and CDR2 is YSYEKL in the germline V gene. The length of the CDR3 is 14 residues. V gave up 1 base and J gave up 7 bases; unmatched junction bases: 4. The CDR3 is CASSQGDRVGGYTF. In nucleotides, the CDR3 is TGCGCCAGCAGCCAAGGGGACAGGGTTGGTGGCTACACCTTC.

This clonotype was counted ten times or more. This chain connects TRBV12-3 or TRBV12-4 to TRBJ2-7; 8 bases align to TRBD2. After removal of 2 bases from V and 2 bases from J, the junction contained 5 bases not matched to a gene. The CDR3 covers 15 residues. CDR3 loop: CASSLRVAGPYEQYF. As DNA, the CDR3 is TGTGCCAGCAGTTTAAGGGTAGCGGGGCCCTACGAGCAGTACTTC.

The chain is built from TRBV7-8 and TRBJ2-7, with D unresolved. Germline-derived CDR1 and CDR2 are SGHVS and FQNEAQ. The V end was cut by 4 bases, the J end by 4 bases, with 14 bases between. The CDR3 contains 14 residues. The CDR3 bases are TGTGCCAGCAGCTCCCAAGGCCGTTTATACGAGCAGTACTTC. Its protein product is CASSSQGRLYEQYF.

This clonotype came up many times. This rearrangement joins TRBV5-1 to TRBJ2-5, with TRBD2 identical over 10 bases. Unmatched junction bases numbered 3, after V lost 0 bases and J lost 1 base. Germline V lookup: CDR1 SGHRS, CDR2 YFSETQ. The CDR3 spans 16 residues. The CDR3 reads CASSLVPSGGQETQYF. CDR3 nucleotides: TGCGCCAGCAGCTTGGTACCTAGCGGGGGCCAAGAGACCCAGTACTTC.

This clonotype was counted many times. V gene TRBV4-3 combines with J gene TRBJ2-3; 7 nucleotides match TRBD2. V lost 3 bases and J lost 6; bases outside the gene matches: 12. The V gene's germline CDR1 is LGHNA and CDR2 YSLEER. This CDR3 is 16 amino acids long. DNA of the CDR3: TGCGCCAGCAGCCAGGGAGGGATTCAACTGTTGGATACGCAGTATTTT. This translates into CASSQGGIQLLDTQYF.

The chain carries TRBV18 and TRBJ2-2; possible D gene TRBD1, 6 bases. The germline V gene encodes CDR1 KGHSH and CDR2 LQKENI. V was clipped by 6 bases and J by 3 bases, with 14 bases between them. The CDR3 has 15 residues. CDR3 sequence: CASSVDSFHTGELFF. The CDR3 nucleotides are TGTGCCAGCTCCGTGGACAGTTTTCACACCGGGGAGCTGTTTTTT.

Turning to this clonotype: This CDR3 is missing its conserved last phenylalanine or tryptophan, likely due to a read error. The genes are TRBV12-3 or TRBV12-4 and TRBJ1-1; tentative D call: TRBD1 (5 bases). CDR3 length: 13 residues. Trimming took off 6 bases at V and 4 bases at J, with 12 bases between the two ends. The CDR3: CASSPEGRTEAFS. The DNA for the CDR3 is TGTGCCAGCAGCCCCGAGGGGCGCACTGAAGCTTTCTCT.

This clonotype has a handful of counts. The chain uses TRBV27 and TRBJ1-2; no definite D call. The CDR3 consists of 13 residues. Trimming shortened V by 5 bases and J by 5 bases, and 12 bases separated the two germline ends. CDR1 and CDR2 (germline): MNHEY, SMNVEV (reference sequence). The DNA of the CDR3 is TGTGCCAGCAGTAAGGTACAGATTTATGGCTACACCTTC. It yields the protein CASSKVQIYGYTF.

This clonotype was observed many times. V and J are TRBV7-2 and TRBJ1-4; D is undetermined. The germline V and J ends were trimmed by 1 base and 12 bases, with 9 bases remaining between them. CDR1 and CDR2 from the germline V gene are SGHTA and FQGNSA. This CDR3 is built from 12 residues. The CDR3 loop is CASSLVGTQLFF. The CDR3 nucleotides read TGTGCCAGCAGCTTAGTTGGCACTCAACTGTTTTTT.

This clonotype showed up just a few times. V usage is TRBV27 and J usage is TRBJ2-3, with D tentatively TRBD2 (5 bases). Germline V gene lookup returns CDR1 MNHEY and CDR2 SMNVEV (reference sequence). Trimming pared 6 bases from V and 9 bases from J, leaving 13 bases between. The length of the CDR3 is 12 residues. CDR3 DNA sequence: TGTGCCAGCAGGGGGAGTGTGGCCACGCAGTATTTT. Its protein product is CASRGSVATQYF.

The table lists this clonotype with many counts. The chain joins TRBV5-1 to TRBJ1-3; D ambiguous. The germline V and J ends were trimmed by 0 bases and 3 bases, with 7 bases remaining between them. This CDR3 comprises 14 residues. Germline lookup yields CDR1 SGHRS and CDR2 YFSETQ. In DNA form, the CDR3 reads TGCGCCAGCAGCTTGGGCTCAGATGGAAACACCATATATTTT. As protein: CASSLGSDGNTIYF.

Remarks on this clonotype: One end of the junction does not line up with germline, which may come from a read error. This chain joins TRBV4-1 and TRBJ2-1; D is ambiguous. Germline assignment: CDR1 MGHRA and CDR2 YSYEKL. This CDR3 spans 17 amino acids. The CDR3 region is CANSPHGRAKVYNEQFF. The CDR3 DNA follows: TGCGCCAACAGCCCCCACGGCCGGGCAAAGGTTTACAATGAGCAGTTCTTC.

The table lists this clonotype with many counts. The CDR3 DNA reads TGTGCCAGCAGCTTAATCCCGGACACCGGGGAGCTGTTTTTT. Its protein is CASSLIPDTGELFF. The chain couples TRBV7-3 to TRBJ2-2; D gene uncertain. Germline V gene sequence: CDR1 SGHTA, CDR2 FQGTGA. This CDR3 is built from 14 residues. Trimming cost V 1 base and J 3 bases, with 6 bases left between them.

This clonotype was observed at least ten times. CDR3 protein: CASSSNMNTEAFF. CDR3 sequence (DNA): TGTGCCAGCTCAAGTAACATGAACACTGAAGCTTTCTTT. The chain carries TRBV6-2 or TRBV6-3 and TRBJ1-1; no clear D gene. The CDR3 covers 13 residues. The V end lost 8 bases, the J end lost 0 bases, and 10 bases lay between the germline ends. CDR1 is MNHEY and CDR2 is SVGEGT in the germline V gene.

This clonotype was found a few times. V is TRBV19 and J is TRBJ1-2, with D uncertain. The germline V gene encodes CDR1 LNHDA and CDR2 SQIVND (reference sequence). The CDR3 is 14 amino acids. The ends were cut back, 4 bases at V and 1 base at J, with 10 bases in the middle. CDR3 region: CASSNYEGNYGYTF. In DNA form, the CDR3 reads TGTGCCAGTAGTAATTATGAGGGTAACTATGGCTACACCTTC.

Ten or more counts support this clonotype. The CDR3 region is CASSTQQGYNEQFF. CDR3 bases: TGTGCCAGCAGCACTCAGCAAGGATACAATGAGCAGTTCTTC. The rearrangement joins TRBV7-9 to TRBJ2-1; no reliable D call. The CDR3 is 14 amino acids. Trimming pared 5 bases from V and 4 bases from J, leaving 12 bases between. Per the germline V gene, CDR1 is SEHNR and CDR2 is FQNEAQ (reference sequence).

This clonotype was detected a few times. The V and J genes are TRBV12-3 or TRBV12-4 and TRBJ1-2; maybe TRBD1 (5 bases). V lost 0 bases, J lost 4 bases, and 15 bases lay in between. This CDR3 spans 16 amino acids. This chain's CDR3 is CASSLAGLRISYGYTF. The CDR3 DNA reads as TGTGCCAGCAGTTTAGCGGGACTCAGAATCAGCTATGGCTACACCTTC.

The table lists this clonotype with many counts. This rearrangement joins TRBV6-6 to TRBJ2-5, with 7 bases that match TRBD1. Germline CDR1 and CDR2: MNHNY and SVGAGI (reference sequence). The ends lost 4 bases at V and 2 bases at J; junction bases unmatched: 4. The CDR3 is 14 residues long. The DNA for the CDR3 is TGTGCCAGCAGTTCCGGACAGGCGCAAGAGACCCAGTACTTC. It is translated as CASSSGQAQETQYF.

A few counts support this clonotype. The genes are TRBV5-1 and TRBJ1-1; the D is unclear. The CDR3 has 14 amino acids. The germline V and J ends were trimmed by 5 bases and 1 base, with 12 bases remaining between them. The germline CDR1 and CDR2 sequences are SGHRS and YFSETQ. CDR3 amino acids: CASRSGLGNTEAFF. CDR3 in DNA: TGCGCCAGCAGATCAGGTCTTGGGAACACTGAAGCTTTCTTT. The variable domain in full, completed from reference TRBV5-1 and TRBJ1-1, reads KAGVTQTPRYLIKTRGQQVTLSCSPISGHRSVSWYQQTPGQGLQFLFEYFSETQRNKGNFPGRFSGRQFSNSRSEMNVSTLELGDSALYLCASRSGLGNTEAFFGQGTRLTVV.